This T cell receptor (beta chain) was sequenced during a study of T cell repertoires in cytomegalovirus infection. Study-level information: TCR beta signatures that were public indicated CMV infection and matching HLA type.

From the reads, TCRdb called clonotypes with MiXCR, one entry per CDR3 protein. The sample shows more than 250,000 distinct CDR3 sequences, approximately 25% of them seen only once. The study, taken as a whole, reports: Pooled public TCR beta family frequency picked out CMV carriers with the relevant HLA.

Germline V gene sequence: CDR1 MNHEY, CDR2 SVGEGT. V was pared by 4 bases and J by 1 base, with 3 bases of the junction left unmatched. This CDR3 has 14 amino acids. This clonotype has just a few counts. The antigen is unknown. The input for sequencing was cultured PBMCs, taken from culture after CMV antigen stimulation. The sequence was obtained from a human donor in good health (CMV status not recorded). Some clones in this sample may be carry-over from other donors' samples. The rearrangement joins TRBV6-2 or TRBV6-3 to TRBJ2-5; 7 nucleotides line up with TRBD2. CDR3 sequence reads: CASSWTSLQETQYF. CDR3 nucleotides: TGTGCCAGCAGTTGGACTAGTCTCCAAGAGACCCAGTACTTC.